This TCR beta chain originates from a study of regulatory T cells in long-lasting Graves disease. Overall study results and limits: Persistent disease was associated with favored TRBV28 usage and with favored use of TRBJ1-2 and TRBJ2-5. A limited number of samples was an acknowledged limitation.

To make TCR beta libraries, researchers used iRepertoire HTBI primers and Arm-PCR of CDR3 regions. From the multiplex PCR reads, TCRdb called clonotypes with MiXCR, one entry per CDR3 protein. The sample lists roughly 530,000 distinct CDR3 sequences, 15% to 20% occurring once. Regarding time point: newly diagnosed GD, antithyroid drugs for less than 3 months. Isolated PBMC RNA provided the starting material for the TCR library. Diagnoses of Graves' disease were made by American Thyroid Association guidelines. The CDR3 is 14 residues long. Germline-derived CDR1 and CDR2 are SGDLS and YYNGEE. V shed 0 bases and J shed 5 bases, with 11 bases lying between them. In this sample, this clonotype turned up a few times. Its target is unknown. These sequences were also reported in another study, on T cells in Graves' hyperthyroidism and ophthalmopathy.

This chain connects TRBV9 to TRBJ1-2; TRBD1 is a possible D gene (5 bases). This sample comprised peripheral blood mononuclear cells (PBMCs), obtained at new diagnosis, from a patient treated with antithyroid drugs. This sequence was found in a woman aged 35 to 60 with Graves disease. DNA of the CDR3: TGTGCCAGCAGCGTAGAGGCTGAGGGGTATGGCTACACCTTC. The encoded protein is CASSVEAEGYGYTF.